This entry describes one T cell receptor beta chain. This record comes from a study of T cell changes during pregnancy in multiple sclerosis. The assay was immunoSEQ multiplex PCR, and TCRdb's table has in-frame clones only and misses some. The sample carries 15,000 to 20,000 clones, nearly 90% recorded once. J lost 1 base, V lost 5 bases, and 4 bases had no gene match. CDR1 is LNHDA and CDR2 is SQIVND in the germline V gene (reference sequence). This CDR3 spans 14 amino acids. The clonotype originates from a female donor in good health, enrolled as a control in a pregnancy study. This sample comprised CD8+ T cells from peripheral blood mononuclear cells, obtained after pregnancy. The V call is TRBV19, the J call TRBJ2-7, with TRBD2 matching 8 bases. The CDR3 DNA sequence: TGTGCCAGTAGTGAAGTAGCGGGGTCCTACGAGCAGTACTTC. Its translation is CASSEVAGSYEQYF. The whole variable domain, filled in from reference TRBV19 and TRBJ2-7, reads DGGITQSPKYLFRKEGQNVTLSCEQNLNHDAMYWYRQDPGQGLRLIYYSQIVNDFQKGDIAEGYSVSREKKESFPLTVTSAQKNPTAFYLCASSEVAGSYEQYFGPGTRLTVT.